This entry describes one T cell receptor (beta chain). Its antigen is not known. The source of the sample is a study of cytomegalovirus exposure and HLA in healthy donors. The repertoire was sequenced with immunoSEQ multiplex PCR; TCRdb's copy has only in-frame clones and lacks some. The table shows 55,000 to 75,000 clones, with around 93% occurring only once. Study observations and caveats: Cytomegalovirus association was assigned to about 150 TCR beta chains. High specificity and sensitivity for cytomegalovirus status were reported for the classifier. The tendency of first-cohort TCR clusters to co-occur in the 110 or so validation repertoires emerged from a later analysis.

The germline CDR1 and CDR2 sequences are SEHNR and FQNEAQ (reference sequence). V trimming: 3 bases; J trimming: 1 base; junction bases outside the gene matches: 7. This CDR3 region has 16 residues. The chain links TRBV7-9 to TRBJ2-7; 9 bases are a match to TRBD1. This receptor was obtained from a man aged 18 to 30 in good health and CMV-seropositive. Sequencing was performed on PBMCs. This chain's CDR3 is CASSLRGQGLSYEQYF. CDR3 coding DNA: TGTGCCAGCAGCTTGAGGGGACAGGGATTATCCTACGAGCAGTACTTC.